This note documents a single T cell receptor (beta chain) sequence. This clone has more than one count but fewer than ten. The specificity of this receptor is unknown. No clone much larger than this one lies a single base away; base qualities are absent. TCRbeta CDR3 regions were amplified from genomic DNA by means of the immunoSEQ Assay, a bias-controlled multiplex PCR. In the authors' own workflow: The number of nucleated cells in each sample was estimated by amplification of reference gene primers within the assay. To quantify the absolute abundance of each unique TCRbeta CDR3 rearrangement, sequence reads were collapsed and filtered. For each sample, productive Simpson clonality was calculated as the square root of Simpson's diversity index across productive rearrangements. Here the immuneACCESS table is served through TCRdb, limited to in-frame sequences with V and J called. Missing clones are a known gap in these copies; in checked studies unresolved V genes cover under half, and the rest lacks a known reason. The D gene and trimming were derived from the DNA, and the V and J assignments and clone size from that table. Recorded for this sample are more than 200,000 clones; approximately 86% of them occurred a single time. The ten largest account for about 6% of the sample.

Participants in the prospective study were enrolled through a virtual design, were aged roughly 18 to 100 years, and lived in roughly 24 United States geographic areas. In the prospective study, participants were assigned to cohorts based on the clinical history participants reported in a screening survey and a study questionnaire. Mobile phlebotomists in the prospective study collected whole blood, serum and a nasopharyngeal or oropharyngeal swab from every participant. Additional blood draws and questionnaires over a 2-month period could optionally be provided by prospective study participants. Prospective study blood samples were shipped either frozen or at room temperature before DNA extraction. Deletion took 3 bases off V and 0 bases off J, with a span of 11 bases between the germline ends. As encoded in the germline V gene, CDR1 is SNHLY while CDR2 is FYNNEI. The CDR3 runs 16 amino acids, cysteine and phenylalanine included. Only the CDR3 part of the read is kept: 48 bases, read in frame from the first base.

This record comes from a study of blood T cell repertoires in COVID-19 (dated by TCRdb to about 2020). As for the study more broadly: Samples covering the acute and convalescent phases of COVID-19 were provided by collaborators in the United States, Italy and Spain. Subjects who had been exposed to COVID-19, were actively infected with it, or had recovered from it provided the deeply sampled blood TCRbeta repertoires that made up the dataset. Samples were obtained from the ongoing ImmuneRACE study (first 160 participants) and from about 1,300 subjects provided by 6 global collaborators. The material from the prospective study consisted of cDNA or gDNA derived from T cells, B-cell-depleted T cells, or PBMCs. Nearly every sample came with metadata listing a de-identified subject ID, COVID-19 status, age in years and sex. Where available, HLA class I and class II types were obtained from metadata supplied by the sample provider rather than from assay-based typing. The repertoires were released in a freely available public database meant as a resource for research on the immune response to SARS-CoV-2.

Broad study findings and their caveats: The amount of clinical and demographic metadata varied by source and participant and was provided uncurated.

Sequenced input: PBMCs or T cells enriched from blood (not recorded which). The sequence was collected from a woman aged 30 to 39 with acute COVID-19. Rearrangement joined TRBV2 to TRBJ2-2; the best D guess is TRBD1, with 5 bases matching. The CDR3 region: CASSEVAGPNTGELFF. The DNA sequence is given as TGTGCCAGCAGTGAGGTAGCAGGGCCGAACACCGGGGAGCTGTTTTTT.